This entry features one TCR beta chain sequence. What it binds is not known. V lost 4 bases to trimming and J lost 0 bases, with 19 bases between them. Germline V lookup: CDR1 MNHEY, CDR2 SMNVEV (reference sequence). This CDR3 is built from 19 residues. The investigators reverse transcribed all of the isolated RNA, so they sequenced expressed TCRB transcripts. TCRdb's copy holds only in-frame clones and misses some; the assay was immunoSEQ multiplex PCR. The data show hundreds of thousands of clones, over 12% seen once. This entry comes from a study of beta chain features in type 1 diabetes. Findings and caveats of the study: TCRB CDR3s from Type 1 diabetes patients were moderately but significantly shorter in all four CD4+ subsets.

The sequencing input was naive CD4+ T cells from blood. The genes are TRBV27 and TRBJ1-6, with D hard to call. The TCR was taken from a young man with type 1 diabetes. The DNA of the CDR3 is TGTGCCAGCAGTTCGAACTCTGACCCTCGGCGCTCCTATAATTCACCCCTCCACTTT. Encoded protein: CASSSNSDPRRSYNSPLHF.